Listed below are T cell receptor beta chains from one sample, sequenced in a study of hypomethylating agent response in myelodysplastic syndrome. Repertoires were generated with immunoSEQ multiplex PCR, while TCRdb's copy carries only in-frame clones and drops some. The table shows approximately 3,100 clones, with about 85% occurring only once. Sequencing used bone marrow, obtained before or after starting hypomethylating agent treatment for myelodysplastic syndrome (not recorded which). These receptors were collected from a human donor with myelodysplastic syndrome. Each CDR3 is given with its conserved first and last residue. The D gene is left open where the match is weak. Clone size is stated in some rows and not others, as once, few, many or a class when expanded.

CDR3 DNA,CDR3 protein,V gene,D gene,clone size,J gene
TGCGCCAGCAGCTCTCTACCGACAGGGACAAATGAAAAACTGTTTTTT,CASSSLPTGTNEKLFF,TRBV5-1,TRBD1,-,TRBJ1-4
TGTGCCACCCGGGACCGAGCATCAACTAATGAAAAACTGTTTTTT,CATRDRASTNEKLFF,TRBV19,-,-,TRBJ1-4
TGTGCCAGCAGCAAAGAACTAGCGGGGGGGCTAACAGATACGCAGTATTTT,CASSKELAGGLTDTQYF,TRBV9,TRBD2,-,TRBJ2-3
TGTGCCAGTAGCCCCGGCAACGAGCAGTACTTC,CASSPGNEQYF,TRBV19,-,few,TRBJ2-7
TGTGCCATCCGGGACAACACAGATACGCAGTATTTT,CAIRDNTDTQYF,TRBV6-5,-,-,TRBJ2-3
TGTGCCAGCAGCCCCGCAGTCTCCTACAATGAGCAGTTCTTC,CASSPAVSYNEQFF,TRBV7-9,-,-,TRBJ2-1
TGTGCCAGCGGTAAGACAGGGGGAAGAGAAGAGACCCAGTACTTC,CASGKTGGREETQYF,TRBV6-1,TRBD1,-,TRBJ2-5
TGTGCCAGCAGTGAGGGCAGAAACTACGAGCAGTACTTC,CASSEGRNYEQYF,TRBV2,-,-,TRBJ2-7
TGTGCCAGAAGCAAAGCGGGGGAAGAAGAGACCCAGTACTTC,CARSKAGEEETQYF,TRBV5-3,TRBD2,-,TRBJ2-5
TGCGCCAGCAGCGGACAGGGGAATTCACCCCTCCACTTT,CASSGQGNSPLHF,TRBV5-1,TRBD1,-,TRBJ1-6
TGTGCCAGCACCCCACGCCGGGACTCGGGACGAAATGAAAAACTGTTTTTT,CASTPRRDSGRNEKLFF,TRBV5-6,-,-,TRBJ1-4
TGTGCCAGCAGCTTAGGTACGGATACGCAGTATTTT,CASSLGTDTQYF,TRBV7-8,-,-,TRBJ2-3
TGTGCCAGCATTTTTTGGGACGGTTCCAACTATGGCTACACCTTC,CASIFWDGSNYGYTF,TRBV2,-,-,TRBJ1-2
TGTGCCAGCAGATTAGGACAGGGGTTATATCAAGATACGCAGTATTTT,CASRLGQGLYQDTQYF,TRBV7-9,TRBD1,once,TRBJ2-3
TGTGCCAGCAGCCCCCGAAGGGGGGAATCTGGGGCCAACGTCCTGACTTTC,CASSPRRGESGANVLTF,TRBV7-7,-,-,TRBJ2-6
TGCGCCAGCAGCCTCAAGTTTGGAGGGGGCGCGGAGACCCAGTACTTC,CASSLKFGGGAETQYF,TRBV4-3,-,-,TRBJ2-5
TGTGCCAGCAGTTCTAGCGGGGGGCCTTTATACGAGCAGTACTTC,CASSSSGGPLYEQYF,TRBV6-5,TRBD2,-,TRBJ2-7
TGTGCCAGCAGCTTAGTAGGAGGAGGCCAGGGTCAGCCCCAGCATTTT,CASSLVGGGQGQPQHF,TRBV7-8,-,-,TRBJ1-5
TGCGCCAGCAGCCCGGACAGGCGAAGCTCCTACGAGCAGTACTTC,CASSPDRRSSYEQYF,TRBV23-1,TRBD1,-,TRBJ2-7
TGTGCCAGCAGTGACTCGATAGGGTCAGGACCCACAGATACGCAGTATTTT,CASSDSIGSGPTDTQYF,TRBV6-4,-,-,TRBJ2-3
TGTGCCACCAGCAGAGACAGTTCCTATAATTCACCCCTCCACTTT,CATSRDSSYNSPLHF,TRBV15,-,-,TRBJ1-6
TGTGCCAGCAGCCTAGACCTGGGAAGCTACACCTTC,CASSLDLGSYTF,TRBV5-4,-,-,TRBJ1-2
TGTGCCAGCAGCGCTACAGGCCCCTACGAGCAGTACTTC,CASSATGPYEQYF,TRBV7-2,-,-,TRBJ2-7
TGCGCCACGAGAGCGGCGGGGGCCCTCACAGATACGCAGTATTTT,CATRAAGALTDTQYF,TRBV5-1,-,-,TRBJ2-3
TGTGCCAGCAGTTTTACAGGGGCGGGTGAAGCTTTCTTT,CASSFTGAGEAFF,TRBV27,TRBD1,large,TRBJ1-1
TGCGCCAGCAGCTTTGGGGGTCACTCCTACGAGCAGTACTTC,CASSFGGHSYEQYF,TRBV5-1,-,-,TRBJ2-7
TGTGCCAGCAGCACAATGACGGGAACCAATGAGCAGTTCTTC,CASSTMTGTNEQFF,TRBV7-2,-,-,TRBJ2-1
TGCAGCGTTGAAGGGGCCGGGGACGGAAACACCATATATTTT,CSVEGAGDGNTIYF,TRBV29-1,-,-,TRBJ1-3
TGCGCCAGCAGTCGGGGGAGAAATGAAAAACTGTTTTTT,CASSRGRNEKLFF,TRBV10-2,-,-,TRBJ1-4
TGCGCCAGCTGGACAGGGACTAGCGGTTACAATGAGCAGTTCTTC,CASWTGTSGYNEQFF,TRBV10-2,TRBD2,-,TRBJ2-1
TGCGCCAGCAGCACGTCGAACAGAAAAGGGAACTATGGCTACACCTTC,CASSTSNRKGNYGYTF,TRBV4-1,-,-,TRBJ1-2
TGTGCCAGCAGCCAAGATGAGGCGCTAGCGCTCCCCAATGAGCAGTTCTTC,CASSQDEALALPNEQFF,TRBV4-2,-,-,TRBJ2-1